Sequencing of this T cell receptor beta chain was carried out in a study of blood T cell repertoires in COVID-19. The wider study: COVID-19 samples, acute and convalescent, were from the United States, Italy and Spain.

Authors' processing steps: Amplification of reference gene primers was used by the study to estimate nucleated cell counts. The table came from immunoSEQ multiplex PCR; TCRdb's copy has only in-frame clones and leaves some out. V, J and clone size reflect that table, while D and trimming were determined from the DNA. This table holds 100,000 to 150,000 clones, approximately 85% found once. Germline CDR1 is SGHDT and CDR2 is YYEEEE. The CDR3 is 14 amino acids. Trimming at V came to 10 bases and at J to 0 bases, leaving 8 bases not matched to a gene. This receptor was obtained from a human donor in a cohort sampled during active COVID-19. The sequencing sample was made of peripheral blood. The chain carries TRBV5-6 and TRBJ2-7, with 9 bases identical to TRBD1. The DNA for the CDR3 is TGTGCCGGCAAACGACAGGGGGACTCCTACGAGCAGTACTTC. Translated, it gives CAGKRQGDSYEQYF.